This TCR beta chain derives from a study of Ad26.COV2.S vaccination and SARS-CoV-2 variants. Specified treatment: around 19 received Ad26.COV2.S at low or high dose, single or two shots; 5 received placebo; per-sample allocation not given. Sampling occurred on day 63 after the first vaccine or placebo injection. The CDR3 runs to 15 residues. Germline lookup yields CDR1 LGHNA and CDR2 YSLEER. V lost 1 base to trimming and J lost 13 bases, with 17 bases between them. Here immunoSEQ multiplex PCR was the method, and the copy in TCRdb shows in-frame clones only, minus some. The sample lists 350,000 to 450,000 clones, 80% to 90% occurring once.

Specimen: peripheral blood, collected in a trial of Ad26.COV2.S vaccine versus placebo. The V call is TRBV4-3, the J call TRBJ1-6; possible D gene TRBD1, 5 bases. The source is a person aged 18-65 years who received the Ad26.COV2.S COVID-19 vaccine or a placebo. The CDR3 is CASSQAGTGTNPLHF. In DNA, the CDR3 is TGCGCCAGCAGCCAAGCCGGGACCGGGACTAATCCCCTCCACTTT.